The 9 T cell receptor beta chains below come from one sample, sequenced in a study of graft-versus-host responses after intestinal transplantation. These TCRs are of unknown antigen specificity. The data were produced by immunoSEQ multiplex PCR, yet TCRdb's version contains in-frame clones alone and is incomplete. The sample carries about 97,000 clones, roughly 89% recorded once. Sequencing was performed on unstimulated CD4+ T cells sorted from spleen or lymph node cells, taken before transplant. The receptors originated from a human donor who was the organ donor for an intestinal transplant.

The chain combines TRBV4-1 with TRBJ1-3; no clear D gene. The CDR3 runs to 15 residues. The V end was cut by 1 base, the J end by 4 bases, with 11 bases between. Germline CDR1 MGHRA, CDR2 YSYEKL. CDR3 in DNA: TGCGCCAGCAGCCAAGCACGAGTGAGCGGAAACACCATATATTTT. It specifies CASSQARVSGNTIYF.

The V and J genes are TRBV6-5 and TRBJ2-5, with D possibly TRBD2 on 6 matching bases. The CDR3 covers 15 residues. With 7 bases removed from V and 8 bases from J, the gap between germline ends came to 23 bases. CDR1 MNHEY and CDR2 SVGAGI come from the germline V gene. The CDR3, as DNA: TGTGCCAGCACCATGGACGCGCGTAGGGGAGGAACCCAGTACTTC. This codes for CASTMDARRGGTQYF.

The rearrangement uses TRBV7-2 and TRBJ2-5; TRBD2 agrees at 10 bases. The DNA end is a closer match to TRBJ2-7, so the J assignment may be wrong. This CDR3 spans 13 amino acids. From germline, CDR1 is SGHTA and CDR2 FQGNSA. For the CDR3, the DNA is TGTGCCAGCAGAATAGCGGGGGGACTCGAGCAGTACTTC. Its translation is CASRIAGGLEQYF.

This clone showed up just a few times. The chain couples TRBV19 to TRBJ1-2; D is unclear. Trimming shortened V by 8 bases and J by 8 bases, and 9 bases separated the two germline ends. Germline lookup yields CDR1 LNHDA and CDR2 SQIVND (reference sequence). The length of the CDR3 is 10 residues. In DNA form, the CDR3 reads TGTGCCAGTGCCCGAGGCGGCTACACCTTC. As protein: CASARGGYTF.

This chain joins TRBV6-1 and TRBJ2-2; 10 nucleotides agree with TRBD2. The CDR3 runs to 16 residues. Germline-derived CDR1 and CDR2 are MNHNS and SASEGT. V gave up 3 bases and J gave up 2 bases; unmatched junction bases: 3. CDR3 loop: CASSDTSGANTGELFF. The CDR3 DNA reads as TGTGCCAGCAGTGACACTAGCGGGGCAAACACCGGGGAGCTGTTTTTT.

V and J are TRBV30 and TRBJ2-7; 8 bases agree with TRBD1. The CDR3 covers 12 residues. Germline-derived CDR1 and CDR2 are GTSNPN and SVGIG (reference sequence). Trimming took 5 bases from V and 4 from J; bases not matched to a gene: 4. For the CDR3, the DNA is TGTGCCTGGGACAGGGGATCGTACGAGCAGTACTTC. Protein sequence: CAWDRGSYEQYF.

The chain uses TRBV11-2 and TRBJ2-7; 11 bases match TRBD2. This CDR3 contains 15 residues. V gave up 5 bases and J gave up 2 bases; unmatched junction bases: 5. Germline V CDR1 and CDR2: SGHAT, FQNNGV. CDR3 nucleotide sequence: TGTGCCAGCAGCCCCCGTAGCGGGGGGGCCTACGAGCAGTACTTC. This encodes CASSPRSGGAYEQYF.

The V gene is TRBV28, the J gene TRBJ1-5; maybe TRBD1 (6 bases). The CDR3 is 14 amino acids. The germline gives CDR1 MDHEN, CDR2 SYDVKM. Between the trimmed V and J ends, which lost 5 bases and 7 bases, there was a span of 15 bases. CDR3 sequence (DNA): TGTGCCAGCAGTCTACAGGGAGCGAGACAGCCCCAGCATTTT. This sequence encodes CASSLQGARQPQHF.

The chain joins TRBV5-1 to TRBJ1-1; TRBD1 aligns across 9 bases. Germline V gene data show CDR1 as SGHRS and CDR2 as YFSETQ. This CDR3 has 19 amino acids. V trimming: 4 bases; J trimming: 6 bases; junction bases outside the gene matches: 22. Written as DNA, the CDR3 is TGCGCCAGCAGCCCGGATATCCACAGGGGGCGAATTCAGGAGGCTGAAGCTTTCTTT. Protein product: CASSPDIHRGRIQEAEAFF.